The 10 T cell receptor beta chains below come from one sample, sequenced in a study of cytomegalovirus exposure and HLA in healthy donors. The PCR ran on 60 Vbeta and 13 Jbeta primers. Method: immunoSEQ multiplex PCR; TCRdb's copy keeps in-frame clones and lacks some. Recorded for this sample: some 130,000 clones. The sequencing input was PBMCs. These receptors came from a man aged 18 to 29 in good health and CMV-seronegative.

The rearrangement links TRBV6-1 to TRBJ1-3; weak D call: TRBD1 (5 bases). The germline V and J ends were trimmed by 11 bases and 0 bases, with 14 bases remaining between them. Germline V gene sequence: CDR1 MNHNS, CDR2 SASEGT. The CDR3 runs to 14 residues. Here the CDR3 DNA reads TGTGCCGGGCGCGGGACGATCTCTGGAAACACCATATATTTT. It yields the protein CAGRGTISGNTIYF.

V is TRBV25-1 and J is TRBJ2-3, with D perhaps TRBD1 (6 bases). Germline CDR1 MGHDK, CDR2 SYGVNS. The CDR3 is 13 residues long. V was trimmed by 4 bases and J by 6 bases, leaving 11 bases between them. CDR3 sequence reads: CASSAGVGDTQYF. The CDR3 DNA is TGTGCCAGCAGTGCAGGGGTCGGGGATACGCAGTATTTT.

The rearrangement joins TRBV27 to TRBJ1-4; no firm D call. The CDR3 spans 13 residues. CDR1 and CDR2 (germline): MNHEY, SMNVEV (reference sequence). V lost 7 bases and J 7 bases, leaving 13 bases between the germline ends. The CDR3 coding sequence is TGTGCCAGCACTGAGGTATTGGGTGAAAAACTGTTTTTT. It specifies CASTEVLGEKLFF.

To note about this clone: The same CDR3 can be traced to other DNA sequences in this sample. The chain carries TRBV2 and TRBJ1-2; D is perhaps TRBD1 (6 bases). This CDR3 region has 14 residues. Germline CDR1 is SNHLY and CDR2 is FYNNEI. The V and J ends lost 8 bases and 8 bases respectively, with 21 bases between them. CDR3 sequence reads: CASFPLTGQFGYTF. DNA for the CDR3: TGTGCCAGCTTCCCTTTGACAGGACAGTTCGGCTACACCTTC.

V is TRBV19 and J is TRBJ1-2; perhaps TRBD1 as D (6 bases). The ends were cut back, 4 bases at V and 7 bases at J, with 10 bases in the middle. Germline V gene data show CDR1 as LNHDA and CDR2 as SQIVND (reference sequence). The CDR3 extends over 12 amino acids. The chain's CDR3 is CASSTGVSGYTF. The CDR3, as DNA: TGTGCCAGTAGTACAGGGGTTAGTGGCTACACCTTC.

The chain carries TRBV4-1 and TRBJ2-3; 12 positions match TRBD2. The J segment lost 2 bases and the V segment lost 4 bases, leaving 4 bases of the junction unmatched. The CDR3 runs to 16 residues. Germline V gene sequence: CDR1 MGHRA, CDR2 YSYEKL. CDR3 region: CASSPGLAGFTDTQYF. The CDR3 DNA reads TGCGCCAGCAGCCCCGGACTAGCGGGATTCACAGATACGCAGTATTTT.

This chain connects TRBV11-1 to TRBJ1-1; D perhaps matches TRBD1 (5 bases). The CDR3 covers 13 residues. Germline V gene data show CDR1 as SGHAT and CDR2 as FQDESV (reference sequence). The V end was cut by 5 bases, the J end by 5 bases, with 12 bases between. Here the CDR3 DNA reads TGTGCCAGCAGCAGCCGCGGGGGGACTGAAGCTTTCTTT. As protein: CASSSRGGTEAFF.

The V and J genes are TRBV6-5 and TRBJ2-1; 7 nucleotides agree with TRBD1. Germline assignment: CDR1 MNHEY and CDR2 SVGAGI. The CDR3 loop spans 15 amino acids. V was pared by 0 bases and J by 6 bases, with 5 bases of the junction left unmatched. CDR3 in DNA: TGTGCCAGCAGTTACTCGCCGGGACAGATCAATGAGCAGTTCTTC. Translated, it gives CASSYSPGQINEQFF.

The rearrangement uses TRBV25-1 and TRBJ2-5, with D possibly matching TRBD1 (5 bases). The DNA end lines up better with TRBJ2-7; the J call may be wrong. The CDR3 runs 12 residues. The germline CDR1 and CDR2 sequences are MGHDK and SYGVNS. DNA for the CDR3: TGTGCCAGCGGACACACCACCTACGAGCAGTACTTC. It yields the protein CASGHTTYEQYF.

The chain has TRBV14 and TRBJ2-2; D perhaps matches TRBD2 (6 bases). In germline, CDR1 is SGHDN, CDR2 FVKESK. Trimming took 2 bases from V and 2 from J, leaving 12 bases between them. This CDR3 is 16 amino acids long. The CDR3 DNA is TGTGCCAGCAGCCAACGGCTAGCGATAAACACCGGGGAGCTGTTTTTT. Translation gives CASSQRLAINTGELFF.